The text below deals with one T cell receptor beta chain. Participant ages covered 18 to 89 years across approximately 25 US areas. Which cohort a participant joined came from the clinical history participants gave. The entry originates in a study of blood T cell repertoires in COVID-19. Original analysis: Reference gene primer amplification gave nucleated cell count estimates. TCRdb keeps only in-frame clones here, not all; method: immunoSEQ multiplex PCR. V and J calls plus clone size are reproduced from that table; the DNA served to infer D and trimming. The sample carries some 290,000 clones, roughly 89% recorded once. V trimming: 3 bases; J trimming: 7 bases; junction bases outside the gene matches: 0. CDR3 length: 12 residues. The germline V gene has CDR1 LNHDA and CDR2 SQIVND (reference sequence).

This receptor was obtained from a woman between 25 and 40 years old who had recovered from COVID-19. This rearrangement joins TRBV19 to TRBJ2-1, with 7 bases matching TRBD2. Input material: PBMCs or T cells enriched from blood (not recorded which). The CDR3, as DNA: TGTGCCAGTAGTATCGGGAGGAATGAGCAGTTCTTC. As protein: CASSIGRNEQFF.